A single sample is the source of the 32 T cell receptor beta chains below, sequenced in a study of siplizumab effects on memory and regulatory T cells. The protocol was immunoSEQ multiplex PCR, while the TCRdb copy is restricted to in-frame clones and leaves out a portion. Here the sample spans some 120,000 clones, roughly 94% being singletons. What was sequenced was non-Treg CD4+ T cells sorted from blood. The receptors were gathered from a human donor in good health.

CDR3 protein: CASSKQTGPHYEQYF. The DNA of the CDR3 is TGTGCCAGCAGCAAACAGACAGGCCCTCACTACGAGCAGTACTTC. The chain uses TRBV27 and TRBJ2-7; a weak D match, TRBD1 (6 bases). CDR1 MNHEY and CDR2 SMNVEV come from the germline V gene (reference sequence). There are 15 residues in the CDR3. Trimming pared 6 bases from V and 3 bases from J, leaving 18 bases between.

CDR3 sequence: CASRRQGDDTGELFF. The CDR3 DNA sequence: TGCGCCAGCAGGAGGCAGGGGGACGACACCGGGGAGCTGTTTTTT. The J gene is TRBJ2-2, the V gene TRBV5-1; 7 nucleotides match TRBD1. The V gene end was trimmed by 5 bases and the J gene end by 3 bases; junction bases not matched to a gene: 7. Germline CDR1 is SGHRS and CDR2 is YFSETQ. The CDR3 covers 15 residues. Complete variable domain (other parts from reference TRBV5-1 and TRBJ2-2): KAGVTQTPRYLIKTRGQQVTLSCSPISGHRSVSWYQQTPGQGLQFLFEYFSETQRNKGNFPGRFSGRQFSNSRSEMNVSTLELGDSALYLCASRRQGDDTGELFFGEGSRLTVL.

The rearrangement uses TRBV21-1 and TRBJ2-5; TRBD1 reflects the table's D call only, with no check against the DNA. TRBV21-1 is noted as a pseudogene. This CDR3 spans 16 amino acids. The CDR3 DNA sequence: TGTGCCAGCAGCACTCTGACAGGGCCCCGACAAGAGACCCAGTACTTC. Its translation: CASSTLTGPRQETQYF.

The chain couples TRBV18 to TRBJ2-3; 11 bases fit TRBD2. The junction had 5 bases not matched to a gene; V was cut back by 5 bases and J by 4 bases. The germline gives CDR1 KGHSH, CDR2 LQKENI. CDR3 length equals 15 residues. In DNA form, the CDR3 reads TGTGCCAGCTCAGCCACTAGCGGGAGCCCAGATACGCAGTATTTT. As protein: CASSATSGSPDTQYF.

This chain links TRBV6-1 with TRBJ1-5; 7 bases match TRBD1. After removal of 8 bases from V and 5 bases from J, the junction contained 6 bases not matched to a gene. The CDR3 sequence is 13 residues long. The V gene's germline CDR1 is MNHNS and CDR2 SASEGT. The CDR3 region has the DNA TGTGCCAGCGGGACAGAAACTTATCAGCCCCAGCATTTT. Encoded protein: CASGTETYQPQHF.

V gene TRBV4-1 combines with J gene TRBJ2-1; D is unclear. With 5 bases removed from V and 9 bases from J, the gap between germline ends came to 14 bases. This CDR3 comprises 13 residues. CDR1 is MGHRA, CDR2 YSYEKL, per germline. CDR3 in amino acids: CASSSSLGREQFF. The CDR3 DNA reads TGCGCCAGCAGCTCCAGCCTAGGGCGTGAGCAGTTCTTC.

The chain joins TRBV18 to TRBJ2-7, with D perhaps matching TRBD1 (6 bases). The CDR3 runs to 15 residues. Germline CDR1 KGHSH, CDR2 LQKENI. V was pared by 0 bases and J by 6 bases, with 15 bases between. The CDR3 DNA is TGTGCCAGCTCACCACCGCCCGGGACACCCTCCGAGCAGTACTTC. Translated: CASSPPPGTPSEQYF. The full variable domain, with the rest looked up from reference TRBV18 and TRBJ2-7, is NAGVMQNPRHLVRRRGQEARLRCSPMKGHSHVYWYRQLPEEGLKFMVYLQKENIIDESGMPKERFSAEFPKEGPSILRIQQVVRGDSAAYFCASSPPPGTPSEQYFGPGTRLTVT.

The CDR3 here is CASSLRDSRYSYEQYF. CDR3 nucleotides: TGCGCCAGCAGCCTAAGGGACAGCCGTTACTCCTACGAGCAGTACTTC. This chain joins TRBV5-1 and TRBJ2-7; 7 bases align to TRBD1. Per the germline V gene, CDR1 is SGHRS and CDR2 is YFSETQ. Trimming cost V 4 bases and J 0 bases; bases outside gene matches: 10. The CDR3 extends over 16 amino acids.

V gene TRBV7-9 combines with J gene TRBJ2-5; D call uncertain. The CDR3 spans 14 residues. CDR1 and CDR2 (germline): SEHNR, FQNEAQ (reference sequence). Trimming shortened V by 3 bases and J by 1 base, and 9 bases separated the two germline ends. The CDR3 DNA reads as TGTGCCAGCAGCTTCCAGGACGGCCAAGAGACCCAGTACTTC. Encoded protein: CASSFQDGQETQYF. Supplemented by reference TRBV7-9 and TRBJ2-5, the full variable domain reads DTGVSQNPRHKITKRGQNVTFRCDPISEHNRLYWYRQTLGQGPEFLTYFQNEAQLEKSRLLSDRFSAERPKGSFSTLEIQRTEQGDSAMYLCASSFQDGQETQYFGPGTRLLVL.

This clone came up a few times. The chain combines TRBV30 with TRBJ1-1; TRBD1 aligns across 9 bases. Germline CDR1 is GTSNPN and CDR2 is SVGIG (reference sequence). The CDR3 consists of 12 residues. V trimming: 2 bases; J trimming: 11 bases; junction bases outside the gene matches: 6. CDR3 bases: TGTGCCTGGAGTACAGGGGGCAAGATGGCTTTCTTT. Translated: CAWSTGGKMAFF.

The CDR3 loop is CASGTGSLPYEQYF. CDR3 nucleotides: TGTGCCAGCGGGACAGGGTCTCTTCCCTACGAGCAGTACTTC. J is TRBJ2-7 and V is TRBV27; 9 nucleotides line up with TRBD1. The V gene end was trimmed by 8 bases and the J gene end by 2 bases; junction bases not matched to a gene: 7. Germline-derived CDR1 and CDR2 are MNHEY and SMNVEV (reference sequence). This CDR3 contains 14 residues.

V and J are TRBV7-8 and TRBJ2-7; no clear D gene. Per germline, CDR1 SGHVS and CDR2 FQNEAQ. The CDR3 is 15 residues long. Trimming pared 5 bases from V and 2 bases from J, leaving 16 bases between. In DNA, the CDR3 is TGTGCCAGCAGCCTGAAATTAGCCGGAGCCTACGAGCAGTACTTC. Protein: CASSLKLAGAYEQYF.

The chain joins TRBV4-1 to TRBJ1-1; D may be TRBD1 (5 bases). Germline V gene sequence: CDR1 MGHRA, CDR2 YSYEKL. The CDR3 is 13 amino acids. V was clipped by 4 bases and J by 1 base, with 7 bases between them. In DNA, the CDR3 is TGCGCCAGCAGCCGAACAGGGAACACTGAAGCTTTCTTT. It codes for CASSRTGNTEAFF.

The chain recombines TRBV5-4 with TRBJ1-6; 7 bases fit TRBD1. The CDR3 has 17 residues. The germline CDR1 and CDR2 sequences are SGHNT and YYREEE (reference sequence). V lost 4 bases to trimming and J lost 0 bases; unmatched junction nucleotides: 7. For the CDR3, the DNA is TGTGCCAGCAGCGGGGGACAGTCCAGCTCCTATAATTCACCCCTCCACTTT. It yields the protein CASSGGQSSSYNSPLHF.

This chain uses TRBV6-1 with TRBJ1-1; TRBD1 matches at 7 bases. Unmatched junction bases numbered 7, after V lost 7 bases and J lost 5 bases. The length of the CDR3 is 13 residues. The germline V gene encodes CDR1 MNHNS and CDR2 SASEGT. The CDR3: CASKGQGGTEAFF. CDR3 coding DNA: TGTGCCAGCAAAGGGCAGGGGGGAACTGAAGCTTTCTTT.

The genes are TRBV21-1 and TRBJ2-7. TRBV21-1 is deemed a pseudogene. This CDR3 comprises 17 residues. The CDR3 loop reads CASSLGQGPPLSYEQYF. The CDR3 DNA follows: TGTGCCAGCAGCCTAGGCCAGGGACCCCCTCTCTCCTACGAGCAGTACTTC.

This rearrangement joins TRBV21-1 to TRBJ2-7; the D call in the table, TRBD1, was not verified against the DNA. TRBV21-1 is a pseudogene locus. The CDR3 spans 15 residues. Here the CDR3 reads CASSKAQDRVYEQYF. DNA for the CDR3: TGTGCCAGCAGCAAAGCTCAGGACAGGGTGTACGAGCAGTACTTC.

The rearrangement uses TRBV25-1 and TRBJ2-3; D not certain. Trimming removed 4 bases from V and 1 base from J, with 9 bases in between. Germline CDR1 and CDR2: MGHDK and SYGVNS. There are 14 residues in the CDR3. CDR3 loop: CASSAEVGTDTQYF. The DNA of the CDR3 is TGTGCCAGCAGTGCGGAAGTGGGCACAGATACGCAGTATTTT.

The chain links TRBV2 to TRBJ1-4; D possibly corresponds to TRBD1 (5 bases). Germline lookup yields CDR1 SNHLY and CDR2 FYNNEI. The CDR3 spans 16 residues. Trimming removed 6 bases from V and 2 bases from J, with 16 bases in between. CDR3 sequence reads: CASSALGPPTNEKLFF. CDR3 in DNA: TGTGCCAGCAGCGCATTGGGGCCCCCCACTAATGAAAAACTGTTTTTT.

This sequence joins TRBV6-6 and TRBJ2-2; either TRBD1 or TRBD2 may supply D (5 bases each). The CDR3 totals 14 residues. Germline CDR1 MNHNY, CDR2 SVGAGI (reference sequence). V lost 4 bases and J lost 7, with 13 bases in between. CDR3 coding DNA: TGTGCCAGCAGTTTCCGGGACGGTGACGGGGAGCTGTTTTTT. Its protein is CASSFRDGDGELFF.

The chain recombines TRBV19 with TRBJ2-6; the D gene is possibly TRBD2 (5 bases). This CDR3 contains 14 residues. Germline V gene data show CDR1 as LNHDA and CDR2 as SQIVND (reference sequence). Trimming removed 4 bases from V and 4 bases from J, with 8 bases in between. DNA for the CDR3: TGTGCCAGTAGTAGGGAGACCGGGGCCAACGTCCTGACTTTC. Its protein product is CASSRETGANVLTF. The variable domain in full, completed from reference TRBV19 and TRBJ2-6, reads DGGITQSPKYLFRKEGQNVTLSCEQNLNHDAMYWYRQDPGQGLRLIYYSQIVNDFQKGDIAEGYSVSREKKESFPLTVTSAQKNPTAFYLCASSRETGANVLTFGAGSRLTVL.

This clone is a singleton in its sample. J is TRBJ2-5 and V is TRBV20-1; D ambiguous. Germline CDR1 and CDR2: DFQATT and SNEGSKA (reference sequence). This CDR3 is built from 10 residues. The germline V and J ends were trimmed by 5 bases and 4 bases, with 5 bases remaining between them. As DNA, the CDR3 is TGCAGTGCTTCTCTAGAGACCCAGTACTTC. Translation: CSASLETQYF.

The gene calls are TRBV2 and TRBJ2-7, with 9 nucleotides matching TRBD2. The CDR3 contains 16 residues. Germline trimming cut 6 bases from V and 0 bases from J; bases unmatched to any gene: 9. Germline CDR1 is SNHLY and CDR2 is FYNNEI. This CDR3 reads CASRVSLAGDSYEQYF. The CDR3 bases are TGTGCCAGCAGAGTAAGTTTAGCGGGGGACTCCTACGAGCAGTACTTC.

V and J are TRBV10-1 and TRBJ2-1; 8 bases align to TRBD2. The length of the CDR3 is 13 residues. V gave up 8 bases and J gave up 9 bases; unmatched junction bases: 9. Germline loops: CDR1 WNHNN, CDR2 SYGVQD (reference sequence). CDR3 sequence (DNA): TGCGCCAGCTCCGCGGGAGGTCGCGTTGAGCAGTTCTTC. Its translation is CASSAGGRVEQFF.

The rearrangement joins TRBV6-6 to TRBJ2-3, with TRBD2 matching 15 bases. The junction had 3 bases not matched to a gene; V was cut back by 2 bases and J by 6 bases. This CDR3 comprises 16 residues. CDR1 and CDR2 from the germline V gene are MNHNY and SVGAGI (reference sequence). The CDR3 nucleotides read TGTGCCAGCAGTTACCCCGGACTAGCGGGAGGGGATACGCAGTATTTT. Encoded protein: CASSYPGLAGGDTQYF.

The chain recombines TRBV10-3 with TRBJ1-5; D might be TRBD1 (5 bases). The CDR3 runs to 15 residues. Germline loops: CDR1 ENHRY, CDR2 SYGVKD. The V and J ends lost 4 bases and 2 bases respectively, with 12 bases between them. In nucleotides, the CDR3 is TGTGCCATCAGTGGGGGGACTGGGGGCAATCAGCCCCAGCATTTT. Translating it yields CAISGGTGGNQPQHF.

This chain connects TRBV5-4 to TRBJ2-5; TRBD2 might be the D (6 bases). Germline CDR1 and CDR2: SGHNT and YYREEE (reference sequence). CDR3 length: 16 amino acids. Trimming stripped 0 bases from V and 4 bases from J, with 16 bases between. The CDR3 region has the DNA TGTGCCAGCAGCTTGGGTGGTGGGGGGAATAGAGAGACCCAGTACTTC. It is translated as CASSLGGGGNRETQYF.

This chain connects TRBV27 to TRBJ2-1; D is unclear. Trimming shortened V by 8 bases and J by 2 bases, and 22 bases separated the two germline ends. The CDR3 has 17 residues. Germline values: CDR1 MNHEY, CDR2 SMNVEV (reference sequence). The CDR3 protein is CASPHLRETVTYNEQFF. CDR3 DNA sequence: TGTGCCAGCCCCCACTTAAGAGAGACCGTCACCTACAATGAGCAGTTCTTC.

The genes are TRBV11-3 and TRBJ2-2; tentatively, D is TRBD2 (6 bases). The CDR3 consists of 17 residues. V was cut by 4 bases and J by 4 bases, with 19 bases left in between. Germline V gene lookup returns CDR1 SGHNT and CDR2 YENEEA. Written as DNA, the CDR3 is TGTGCCAGCAGCTCACCCGGGAGTCAAACCTCCACCGGGGAGCTGTTTTTT. This translates into CASSSPGSQTSTGELFF.

This chain joins TRBV7-9 and TRBJ1-2, with 7 bases identical to TRBD1. The length of the CDR3 is 14 residues. V lost 5 bases to trimming and J lost 2 bases; unmatched junction nucleotides: 5. In germline, CDR1 is SEHNR, CDR2 FQNEAQ (reference sequence). CDR3 in DNA: TGTGCCAGCAGCCCAGAACAGGGGAACTATGGCTACACCTTC. Translated: CASSPEQGNYGYTF.

The chain combines TRBV7-7 with TRBJ2-5, with a weak D call TRBD1 (6 bases). The CDR3 totals 16 residues. Germline V CDR1 and CDR2: SSHAT, FNYEAQ (reference sequence). Trimming removed 5 bases from V and 0 bases from J, with 16 bases in between. CDR3 sequence (DNA): TGTGCCAGCAGCCTAGGTGGGGGCCTGTACCAAGAGACCCAGTACTTC. Translation: CASSLGGGLYQETQYF.

The chain has TRBV7-2 and TRBJ2-2; D remains unclear. CDR3 size: 13 residues. CDR1 and CDR2 from the germline V gene are SGHTA and FQGNSA. V lost 1 base, J lost 6 bases, and 6 bases lay in between. The CDR3 is CASSLVPAGELFF. The CDR3 nucleotides read TGTGCCAGCAGCTTAGTCCCCGCCGGGGAGCTGTTTTTT.